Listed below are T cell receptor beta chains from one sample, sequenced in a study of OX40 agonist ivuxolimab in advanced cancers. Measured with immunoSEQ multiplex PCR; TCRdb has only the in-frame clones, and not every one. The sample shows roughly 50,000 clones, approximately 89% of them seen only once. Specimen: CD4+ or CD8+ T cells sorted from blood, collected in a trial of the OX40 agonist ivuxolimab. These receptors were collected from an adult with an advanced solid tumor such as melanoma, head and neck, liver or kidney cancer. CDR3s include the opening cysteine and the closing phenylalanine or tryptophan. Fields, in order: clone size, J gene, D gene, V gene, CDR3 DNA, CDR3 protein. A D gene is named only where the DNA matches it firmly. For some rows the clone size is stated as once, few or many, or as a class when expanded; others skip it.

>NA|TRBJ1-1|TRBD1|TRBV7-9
TGTGCCAGCAGCTTAAACAGGGGACCCGAAGCTTTCTTT
CASSLNRGPEAFF
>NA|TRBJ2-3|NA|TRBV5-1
TGCGCCAGCAGCGGGGTGGGAACAGATACGCAGTATTTT
CASSGVGTDTQYF
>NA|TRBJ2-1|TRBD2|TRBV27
TGTGCCAGCAGTTATTCTAGCGGGTCCATGGTCCATGAGCAGTTCTTC
CASSYSSGSMVHEQFF
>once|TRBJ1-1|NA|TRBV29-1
TGCAGCGTTGTGCCTGTCTCTAGAAACACTGAAGCTTTCTTT
CSVVPVSRNTEAFF
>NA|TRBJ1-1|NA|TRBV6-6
TGTGCCAGCACCGGAGGGGGGGCCACTGAAGCTTTCTTT
CASTGGGATEAFF
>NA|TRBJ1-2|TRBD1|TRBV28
TGTGCCAGCAGCGCCGACAGGGGGCTAACCTATGGCTACACCTTC
CASSADRGLTYGYTF
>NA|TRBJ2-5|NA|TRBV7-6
TGTGCCAGCAGCTTAGGGGGAAGGTGGGAGACCCAGTACTTC
CASSLGGRWETQYF
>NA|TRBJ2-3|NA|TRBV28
TGTGCCAGCAGTCCCCGGGTGGCAGATACGCAGTATTTT
CASSPRVADTQYF
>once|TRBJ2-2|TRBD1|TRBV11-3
TGTGCCAGCAGGGACAGGGTCACCGGGGAGCTGTTTTTT
CASRDRVTGELFF
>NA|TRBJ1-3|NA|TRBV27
TGTGCCAGCAGTGAGACAGCCAACTCTGGAAACACCATATATTTT
CASSETANSGNTIYF
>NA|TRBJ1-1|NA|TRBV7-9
TGTGCCAGCAGCTCCTCGGGAGGCGGCACTGAAGCTTTCTTT
CASSSSGGGTEAFF
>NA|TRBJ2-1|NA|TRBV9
TGTGCCAGCAGCGTCCCCGGGACGGTTACCTACAATGAGCAGTTCTTC
CASSVPGTVTYNEQFF
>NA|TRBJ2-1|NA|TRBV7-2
TGTGCCAGCAGCTTAGCTTACAATGAGCAGTTCTTC
CASSLAYNEQFF
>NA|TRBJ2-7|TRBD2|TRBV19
TGTGCCAGTAGTATAACTAGCGGGGCCTACGAGCAGTACTTC
CASSITSGAYEQYF
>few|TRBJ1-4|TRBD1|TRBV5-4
TGTGCCAGCAGCTCGGACAGGGGAAATGAAAAACTGTTTTTT
CASSSDRGNEKLFF
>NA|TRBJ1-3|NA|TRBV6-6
TGTGCCAGCATCTTCGGAAACACCATATATTTT
CASIFGNTIYF
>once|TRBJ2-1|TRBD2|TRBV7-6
TGTGCCAGCAGCATCCTGACTAGCGGGGGGGAACAGTTCTTC
CASSILTSGGEQFF
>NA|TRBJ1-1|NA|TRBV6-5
TGTGCCAGCAGTTACTCCAGTCAATACGTGAACACTGAAGCTTTCTTT
CASSYSSQYVNTEAFF
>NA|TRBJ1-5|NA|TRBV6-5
TGTGCCAGCGCCCAAGGCGGGGAGGGCAATCAGCCCCAGCATTTT
CASAQGGEGNQPQHF
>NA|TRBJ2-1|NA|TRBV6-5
TGTGCCAGCAGTTACGGTGGGGAATATTTCCTCAATGAGCAGTTCTTC
CASSYGGEYFLNEQFF
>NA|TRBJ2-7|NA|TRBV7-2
TGTGCCAGCAGTCCGGCCGTGAGCTCCTACGAGCAGTACTTC
CASSPAVSSYEQYF
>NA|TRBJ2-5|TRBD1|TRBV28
TGTGCCAGCAGTTTCGCCCCGTGGGCAGGGGGACGGGATGGTGATCAAGTGGGCCAGTACTTC
CASSFAPWAGGRDGDQVGQYF
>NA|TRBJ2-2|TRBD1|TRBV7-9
TGTGCCAGCAGCTTATTGGGACAGGGGAACACCGGGGAGCTGTTTTTT
CASSLLGQGNTGELFF
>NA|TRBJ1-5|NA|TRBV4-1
TGCGCCAGCAGCCAAGTTGGACAGCCCCAGCATTTT
CASSQVGQPQHF
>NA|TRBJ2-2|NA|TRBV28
TGTGCCAGCACCATACACCCTAGGGAGAACACCGGGGAGCTGTTTTTT
CASTIHPRENTGELFF
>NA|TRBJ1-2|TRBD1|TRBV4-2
TGTGCCAGCAGCCAAGATTGGACAGGCCTTAACTATGGCTACACCTTC
CASSQDWTGLNYGYTF
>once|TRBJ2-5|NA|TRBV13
TGTGCCAGCAGCTTAACCCCTGAAGAGACCCAGTACTTC
CASSLTPEETQYF
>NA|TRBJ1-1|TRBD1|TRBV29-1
TGCAGCGTTGACGGGGACAGGCGACTTGAAGCTTTCTTT
CSVDGDRRLEAFF
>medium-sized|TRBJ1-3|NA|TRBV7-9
TGTGCCAGCAGCTTCACGACAGGCTCTGGAAACACCATATATTTT
CASSFTTGSGNTIYF
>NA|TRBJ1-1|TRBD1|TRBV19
TGTGCCAGTAGTAGATCGGGGACAGGGCACACTGAAGCTTTCTTT
CASSRSGTGHTEAFF
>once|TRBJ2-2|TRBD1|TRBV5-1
TGCGCCACAGCCCAGCAAGGGGACAGGAAGTTGACCGGGGAGCTGTTTTTT
CATAQQGDRKLTGELFF
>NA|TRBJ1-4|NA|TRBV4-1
TGCGCCAGCAGCCAAGAAAGAGGGGCCCCTAATGAAAAACTGTTTTTT
CASSQERGAPNEKLFF
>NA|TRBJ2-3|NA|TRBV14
TGTGCCAGCAGCCCTCAGGCAGATACGCAGTATTTT
CASSPQADTQYF
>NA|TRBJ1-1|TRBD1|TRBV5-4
TGTGCCAGCAACGCCCGGGACAGGGATACTGAAGCTTTCTTT
CASNARDRDTEAFF
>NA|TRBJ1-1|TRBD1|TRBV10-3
TGTGCCATGCAGGGGGGGTTCGGCACTGAAGCTTTCTTT
CAMQGGFGTEAFF
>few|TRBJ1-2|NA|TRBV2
TGTGCCAGCAGTGGGGGCAGGCCAAACTTC
CASSGGRPNF
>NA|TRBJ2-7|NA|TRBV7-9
TGTGCCAGCAGCCCCCTTGGAGGGGGGTGGTACTTC
CASSPLGGGWYF
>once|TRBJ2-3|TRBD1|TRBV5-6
TGTGCCAGCAGCTTTCCGTCAGGGGGCGATACGCAGTATTTT
CASSFPSGGDTQYF
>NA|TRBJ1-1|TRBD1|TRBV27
TGTGCCAGCAGCCCCGGACAGGAGAACACTGAAGCTTTCTTT
CASSPGQENTEAFF
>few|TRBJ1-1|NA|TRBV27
TGTGCCAGCAGTTCGCGTACGGGTCCCATGAACACTGAAGCTTTCTTT
CASSSRTGPMNTEAFF
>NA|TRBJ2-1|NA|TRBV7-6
TGTGCCAGCAGCTTAGGTCTGGGGGCGGCCTACAATGAGCAGTTCTTC
CASSLGLGAAYNEQFF
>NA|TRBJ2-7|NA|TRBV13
TGTGCCAGCAGTGGACTCCCAGGTGAGCAGTACTTC
CASSGLPGEQYF
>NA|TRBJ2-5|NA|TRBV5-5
TGTGCCAGCAGCTTTCAATCAGCGGGCGTAGCTTGGACCCAGTACTTC
CASSFQSAGVAWTQYF
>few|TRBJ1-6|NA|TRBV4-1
TGCGCCAGCAGCCCGGGGGGGCCCCTCCACTTT
CASSPGGPLHF
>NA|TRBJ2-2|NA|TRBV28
TGTGCCAGCAGTTGGGCGGGGACCGGGGAGCTGTTTTTT
CASSWAGTGELFF